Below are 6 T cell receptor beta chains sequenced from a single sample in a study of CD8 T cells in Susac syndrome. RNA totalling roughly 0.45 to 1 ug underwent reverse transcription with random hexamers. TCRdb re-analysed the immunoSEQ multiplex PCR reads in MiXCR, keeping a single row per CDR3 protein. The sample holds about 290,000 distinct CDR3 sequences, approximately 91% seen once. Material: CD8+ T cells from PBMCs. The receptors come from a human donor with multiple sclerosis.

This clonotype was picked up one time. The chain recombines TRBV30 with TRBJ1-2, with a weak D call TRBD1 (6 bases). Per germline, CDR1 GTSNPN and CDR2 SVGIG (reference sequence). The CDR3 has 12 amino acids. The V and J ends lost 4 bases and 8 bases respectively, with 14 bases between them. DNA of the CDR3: TGTGCCTGGAATTCCGGGACACGGGGCTACACCTTC. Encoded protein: CAWNSGTRGYTF.

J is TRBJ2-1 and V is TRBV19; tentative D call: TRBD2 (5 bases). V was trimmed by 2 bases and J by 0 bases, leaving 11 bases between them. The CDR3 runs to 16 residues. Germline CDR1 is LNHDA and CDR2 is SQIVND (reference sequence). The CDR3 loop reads CASSILALSSYNEQFF. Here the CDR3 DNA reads TGTGCCAGTAGTATACTAGCCCTAAGCTCCTACAATGAGCAGTTCTTC.

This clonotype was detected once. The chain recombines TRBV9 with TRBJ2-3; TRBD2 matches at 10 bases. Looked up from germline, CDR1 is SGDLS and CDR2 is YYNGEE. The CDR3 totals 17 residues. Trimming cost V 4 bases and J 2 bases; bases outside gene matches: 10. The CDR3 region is CASSPGTSDTPTDTQYF. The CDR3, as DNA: TGTGCCAGCAGCCCCGGGACTAGCGATACCCCCACAGATACGCAGTATTTT.

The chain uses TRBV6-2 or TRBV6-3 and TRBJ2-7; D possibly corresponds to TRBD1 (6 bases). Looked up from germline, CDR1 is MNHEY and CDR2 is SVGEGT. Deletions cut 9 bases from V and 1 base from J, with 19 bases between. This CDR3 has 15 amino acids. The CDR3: CASNYGQGPSYEQYF. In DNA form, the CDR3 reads TGTGCCAGTAATTATGGGCAGGGGCCTTCCTACGAGCAGTACTTC.

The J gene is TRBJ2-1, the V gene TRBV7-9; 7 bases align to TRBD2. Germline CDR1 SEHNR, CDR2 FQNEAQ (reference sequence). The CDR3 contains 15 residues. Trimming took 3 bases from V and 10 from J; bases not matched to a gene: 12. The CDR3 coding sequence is TGTGCCAGCAGCTTTTCCCTAGGACTAGTCCGGGAGCAGTTCTTC. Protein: CASSFSLGLVREQFF.

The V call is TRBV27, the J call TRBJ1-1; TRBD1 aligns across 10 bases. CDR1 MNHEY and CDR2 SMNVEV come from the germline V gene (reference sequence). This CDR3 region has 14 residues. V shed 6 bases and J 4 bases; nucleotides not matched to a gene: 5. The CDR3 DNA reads TGTGCCAGCAGACTCGGACAGGGGGGCACTGAAGCTTTCTTT. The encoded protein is CASRLGQGGTEAFF.